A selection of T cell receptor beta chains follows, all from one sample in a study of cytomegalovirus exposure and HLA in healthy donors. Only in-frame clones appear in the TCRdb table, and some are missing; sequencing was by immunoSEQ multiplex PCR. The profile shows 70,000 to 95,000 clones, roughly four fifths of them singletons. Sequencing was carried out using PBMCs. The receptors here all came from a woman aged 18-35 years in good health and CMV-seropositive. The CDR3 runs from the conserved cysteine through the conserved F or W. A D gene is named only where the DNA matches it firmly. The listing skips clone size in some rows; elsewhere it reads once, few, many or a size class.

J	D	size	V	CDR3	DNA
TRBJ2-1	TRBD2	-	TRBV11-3	CASSVGTTSGSWNEQFF	TGTGCCAGCAGCGTCGGGACTACTAGCGGGAGTTGGAATGAGCAGTTCTTC
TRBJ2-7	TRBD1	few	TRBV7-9	CASSLSGTGAEQYF	TGTGCCAGCAGCCTCTCCGGGACAGGGGCCGAGCAGTACTTC
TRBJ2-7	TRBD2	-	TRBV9	CASSVGYDSSGAGEQYF	TGTGCCAGCAGCGTAGGATATGACTCGAGCGGGGCTGGGGAGCAGTACTTC
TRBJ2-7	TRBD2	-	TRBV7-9	CASSLTSGVFYEQYF	TGTGCCAGCAGTCTTACTAGCGGGGTGTTTTACGAGCAGTACTTC
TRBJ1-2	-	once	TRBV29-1	CSVSRDYGYTF	TGCAGCGTTTCCAGGGACTATGGCTACACCTTC
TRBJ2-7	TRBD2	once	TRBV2	CASGILAGEGEQYF	TGTGCCAGCGGGATACTAGCGGGAGAGGGGGAGCAGTACTTC
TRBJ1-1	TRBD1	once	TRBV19	CASSLGQGAIAEAFF	TGTGCCAGTAGTTTAGGACAGGGGGCTATCGCTGAAGCTTTCTTT
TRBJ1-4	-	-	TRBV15	CATSRDHPGTNEKLFF	TGTGCCACCAGCAGAGACCACCCTGGCACTAATGAAAAACTGTTTTTT
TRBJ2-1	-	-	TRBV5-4	CASSLMVVLGRPITDNEQFF	TGTGCCAGCAGCTTAATGGTTGTTTTGGGGAGGCCAATAACTGACAATGAGCAGTTCTTC
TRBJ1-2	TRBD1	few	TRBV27	CASSPQGGGYGYTF	TGTGCCAGCAGTCCCCAGGGGGGAGGCTATGGCTACACCTTC
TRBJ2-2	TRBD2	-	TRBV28	CASSRPGTSGNLNTGELFF	TGTGCCAGCAGCCGGCCCGGGACTAGCGGGAATCTGAACACCGGGGAGCTGTTTTTT
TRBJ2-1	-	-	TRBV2	CASSRDKGPLGFF	TGTGCCAGCAGCCGGGACAAGGGACCTTTAGGGTTCTTC
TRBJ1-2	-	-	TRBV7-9	CASSTTIFNYGYTF	TGTGCCAGCAGCACTACGATCTTCAACTATGGCTACACCTTC
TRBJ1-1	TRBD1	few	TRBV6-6	CASTRTGRGNTEAFF	TGTGCCAGCACCCGGACAGGGAGGGGGAACACTGAAGCTTTCTTT
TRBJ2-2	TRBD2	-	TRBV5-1	CASSLGLAGGSGELFF	TGCGCCAGCAGCCTTGGACTAGCCGGGGGATCCGGGGAGCTGTTTTTT
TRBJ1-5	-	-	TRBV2	CASSERLIVAQHF	TGTGCCAGCAGTGAACGTCTAATCGTAGCCCAGCATTTT
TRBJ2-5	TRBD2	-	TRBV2	CASSMTSGGAETQYF	TGTGCCAGCAGTATGACTAGCGGGGGGGCGGAGACCCAGTACTTC
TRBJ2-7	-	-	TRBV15	CATSRDSVGGYEQYF	TGTGCCACCAGCAGAGATAGCGTGGGCGGCTACGAGCAGTACTTC
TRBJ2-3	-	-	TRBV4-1	CASSRGRDTQYF	TGCGCCAGCAGCCGCGGTAGAGATACGCAGTATTTT
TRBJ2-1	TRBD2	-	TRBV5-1	CASKPGLVSYNEQFF	TGCGCCAGTAAACCGGGACTAGTCTCCTACAATGAGCAGTTCTTC
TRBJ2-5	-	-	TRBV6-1	CASSEPGASQETQYF	TGTGCCAGCAGTGAACCTGGGGCCAGCCAAGAGACCCAGTACTTC
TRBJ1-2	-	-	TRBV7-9	CASSLVRGEGYGYTF	TGTGCCAGCAGCTTAGTTCGGGGGGAAGGATATGGCTACACCTTC
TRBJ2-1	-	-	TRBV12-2	CASRSLGLAGALSYNEQFF	TGTGCAAGTCGCTCCCTGGGGCTAGCGGGGGCACTCTCCTACAATGAGCAGTTCTTC
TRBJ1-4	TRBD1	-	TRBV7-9	CASSSWDRVSEKLFF	TGTGCCAGCAGCTCCTGGGACAGGGTTAGTGAAAAACTGTTTTTT
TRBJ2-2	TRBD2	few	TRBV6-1	CASSEGAGGGTGELFF	TGTGCCAGCAGTGAAGGAGCGGGAGGCGGAACCGGGGAGCTGTTTTTT
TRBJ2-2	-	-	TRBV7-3	CASSPGLNTGELFF	TGTGCCAGCAGCCCGGGACTCAACACCGGGGAGCTGTTTTTT
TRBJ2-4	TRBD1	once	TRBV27	CASSGQVLDIQYF	TGTGCCAGCAGCGGACAGGTTTTGGACATTCAGTACTTC
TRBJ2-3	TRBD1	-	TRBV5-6	CASSLRTGEDTDTQYF	TGTGCCAGCAGCCTGCGGACAGGGGAAGACACAGATACGCAGTATTTT
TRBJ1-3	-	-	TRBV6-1	CASSEGTAGGNTIYF	TGTGCCAGCAGTGAAGGGACAGCAGGAGGAAACACCATATATTTT
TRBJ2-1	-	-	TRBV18	CASSPGAQEEQFF	TGTGCCAGCTCACCAGGTGCACAGGAAGAGCAGTTCTTC
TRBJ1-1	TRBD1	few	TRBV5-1	CASSLGTGPISEAFF	TGCGCCAGCAGCTTGGGGACAGGGCCGATATCTGAAGCTTTCTTT
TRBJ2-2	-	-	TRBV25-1	CASGFVGGQDGELFF	TGTGCCAGCGGTTTTGTGGGGGGGCAGGACGGGGAGCTGTTTTTT
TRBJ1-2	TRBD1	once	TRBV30	CAWSRGQGSYGYTF	TGTGCCTGGAGCCGAGGACAGGGGAGCTATGGCTACACCTTC
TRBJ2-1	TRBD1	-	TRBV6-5	CASRIQGLSYNEQFF	TGTGCCAGCAGAATACAGGGGCTCTCCTACAATGAGCAGTTCTTC
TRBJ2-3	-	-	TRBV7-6	CASSLGPDTQYF	TGTGCCAGCAGCTTGGGCCCAGATACGCAGTATTTT
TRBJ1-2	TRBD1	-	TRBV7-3	CASSLTGQDGTGYTF	TGTGCCAGCAGCCTCACTGGACAGGACGGGACGGGCTACACCTTC
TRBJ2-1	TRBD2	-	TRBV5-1	CASSLVGTSDLSSYNEQFF	TGCGCCAGCAGCTTGGTAGGGACTAGCGACTTAAGCTCCTACAATGAGCAGTTCTTC
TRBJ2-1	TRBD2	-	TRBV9	CASSVARLAGGPNEQFF	TGTGCCAGCAGCGTAGCCCGACTAGCGGGAGGGCCCAATGAGCAGTTCTTC
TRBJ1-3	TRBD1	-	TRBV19	CASSSRQTGENTIYF	TGTGCCAGTAGTTCGCGACAGACAGGGGAAAACACCATATATTTT
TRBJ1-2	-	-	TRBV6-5	CASSYSWLENYGYTF	TGTGCCAGCAGTTACTCTTGGTTAGAAAACTATGGCTACACCTTC
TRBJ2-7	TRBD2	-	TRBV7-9	CASSTSTSGTYEQYF	TGTGCCAGCAGCACCTCGACTAGCGGAACCTACGAGCAGTACTTC
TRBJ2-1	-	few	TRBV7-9	CASSLAGNNEQFF	TGTGCCAGCAGCTTAGCCGGGAACAATGAGCAGTTCTTC
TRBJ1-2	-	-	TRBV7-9	CASSPIELTQNYGYTF	TGTGCCAGCAGCCCCATTGAGTTGACACAAAACTATGGCTACACCTTC
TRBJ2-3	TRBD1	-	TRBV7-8	CASSVDRVISTDTQYF	TGTGCCAGCAGCGTTGACAGGGTGATTAGCACAGATACGCAGTATTTT
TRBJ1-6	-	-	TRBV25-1	CASSHQGRNSSPLHF	TGTGCCAGCTCCCACCAGGGGCGGAACTCTTCACCCCTCCACTTT
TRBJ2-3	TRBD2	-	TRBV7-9	CASSLGTSGNTQYF	TGTGCCAGCAGCCTCGGGACTAGCGGGAATACGCAGTATTTT
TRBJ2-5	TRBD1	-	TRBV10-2	CAGPTGRKTQYF	TGCGCCGGCCCGACAGGGAGAAAGACCCAGTACTTC
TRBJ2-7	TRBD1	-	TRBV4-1	CASNKDRGYEQYF	TGCGCCAGCAACAAGGACAGGGGCTACGAGCAGTACTTC
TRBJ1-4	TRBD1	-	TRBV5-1	CASSSGQGWTNEKLFF	TGCGCCAGCAGCTCCGGACAGGGTTGGACTAATGAAAAACTGTTTTTT
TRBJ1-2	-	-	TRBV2	CASSDFGSGVDYGYTF	TGTGCCAGCAGTGACTTTGGGTCGGGGGTCGACTATGGCTACACCTTC
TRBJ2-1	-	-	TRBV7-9	CASSPVTYNEQFF	TGTGCCAGCAGCCCCGTGACTTACAATGAGCAGTTCTTC
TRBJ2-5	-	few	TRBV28	CASSFVGAGQETQYF	TGTGCCAGCAGTTTTGTAGGGGCGGGGCAAGAGACCCAGTACTTC
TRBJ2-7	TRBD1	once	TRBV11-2	CASKLGTGPTQQYF	TGTGCCAGCAAACTTGGGACAGGCCCTACGCAGCAGTACTTC
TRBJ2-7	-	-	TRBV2	CAIRDKGHNLYEQYF	TGTGCAATACGGGACAAGGGCCATAATTTATACGAGCAGTACTTC